These 24 T cell receptor beta chains came from one sample sequenced in a study of T cells after somatic rescue of genetic block. Clones were sequenced by immunoSEQ multiplex PCR, and TCRdb holds only the in-frame ones, with some missing. The data contain around 50,000 clones, 90% to 96% of them singletons. The specimen sequenced was peripheral blood mononuclear cells (PBMCs). The receptor set was obtained from a child under three years old.

As regards this clone: Other DNA sequences within the sample encode an identical CDR3. CDR3 region: CASSPGYEQYF. The CDR3 DNA is TGTGCCAGCAGTCCAGGGTACGAGCAGTACTTC. V and J are TRBV28 and TRBJ2-7, with a possible D match to TRBD1 (5 bases). Germline CDR1 is MDHEN and CDR2 is SYDVKM. Trimming removed 5 bases at V and 4 bases at J, with 6 bases between. The CDR3 is made up of 11 amino acids.

The chain has TRBV18 and TRBJ2-7; D unclear. Germline V gives CDR1 KGHSH, CDR2 LQKENI. This CDR3 is 13 amino acids long. Trimming removed 3 bases at V and 2 bases at J, with 8 bases between. CDR3 protein: CASSPNSPYEQYF. The CDR3 coding sequence is TGTGCCAGCTCACCGAACTCTCCCTACGAGCAGTACTTC.

This rearrangement joins TRBV19 to TRBJ2-2; 14 nucleotides agree with TRBD2. J gave up 7 bases and V 7 bases, and 8 bases lay outside the gene matches. The CDR3 extends over 16 amino acids. Germline CDR1 and CDR2: LNHDA and SQIVND (reference sequence). The CDR3 coding sequence is TGTGCCAGTACGGGGACTAGCGGGAGTTGGGGCGGGGAGCTGTTTTTT. This encodes CASTGTSGSWGGELFF. The full variable domain, its missing parts supplied by reference TRBV19 and TRBJ2-2, is DGGITQSPKYLFRKEGQNVTLSCEQNLNHDAMYWYRQDPGQGLRLIYYSQIVNDFQKGDIAEGYSVSREKKESFPLTVTSAQKNPTAFYLCASTGTSGSWGGELFFGEGSRLTVL.

The rearrangement links TRBV4-2 to TRBJ2-7; 10 nucleotides align to TRBD2. The CDR3 covers 14 residues. V dropped 1 base and J dropped 6; count of bases not matched to a gene: 3. CDR1 and CDR2 from the germline V gene are LGHNA and YNFKEQ. The DNA for the CDR3 is TGTGCCAGCAGCCAAGCAGCGGGAGGGGCCGAGCAGTACTTC. This encodes CASSQAAGGAEQYF.

Regarding this clone: The sample contains more than one DNA sequence encoding this CDR3. V usage is TRBV18 and J usage is TRBJ1-1, with unresolved D. CDR3 length: 13 amino acids. Trimming left V 3 bases short and J 0 bases short, with 5 bases between. CDR1 is KGHSH and CDR2 is LQKENI in the germline V gene. Here the CDR3 DNA reads TGTGCCAGCTCACCTCAGGTGAACACTGAAGCTTTCTTT. Translated, it gives CASSPQVNTEAFF.

The chain employs TRBV4-3 and TRBJ1-4; no clear D gene. There are 17 residues in the CDR3. The germline gives CDR1 LGHNA, CDR2 YSLEER. Trimming left V 0 bases short and J 4 bases short, with 15 bases between. CDR3 nucleotides: TGCGCCAGCAGCCAAGATGCGGCCTTCCTCGTTAATGAAAAACTGTTTTTT. The encoded protein is CASSQDAAFLVNEKLFF.

The V gene is TRBV5-1, the J gene TRBJ1-1, with D tentatively TRBD1 (5 bases). V lost 7 bases to trimming and J lost 2 bases, with 15 bases between them. The CDR3 consists of 14 residues. Germline V gene data show CDR1 as SGHRS and CDR2 as YFSETQ. CDR3: CASGTVGGNTEAFF. The CDR3 coding sequence is TGCGCCAGCGGGACGGTAGGAGGAAACACTGAAGCTTTCTTT.

This sequence joins TRBV21-1 and TRBJ2-3. TRBV21-1 is termed a pseudogene. The CDR3 is made up of 15 amino acids. CDR3: CASSKGGTRTDTQYF. CDR3 in DNA: TGTGCCAGCAGCAAAGGCGGGACAAGGACAGATACGCAGTATTTT.

This clone was seen more than once but under ten times. V and J are TRBV10-3 and TRBJ1-2; D is perhaps TRBD1 (6 bases). Per germline, CDR1 ENHRY and CDR2 SYGVKD. The CDR3 has 14 residues. Trimming pared 4 bases from V and 4 bases from J, leaving 13 bases between. The CDR3 loop reads CAISAAGTFYGYTF. The DNA for the CDR3 is TGTGCCATCAGTGCCGCCGGGACATTCTATGGCTACACCTTC.

In DNA, the CDR3 is TGTGCCAGCAAAGGGACAGGGGGGCACGAGCAGTACTTC. The encoded protein is CASKGTGGHEQYF. This rearrangement joins TRBV2 to TRBJ2-7; the match to TRBD1 covers 11 bases. V lost 7 bases and J lost 5; bases outside the gene matches: 4. CDR3 length: 13 amino acids. Germline CDR1 is SNHLY and CDR2 is FYNNEI.

The chain is built from TRBV5-1 and TRBJ1-2; TRBD1 aligns across 9 bases. The V gene's germline CDR1 is SGHRS and CDR2 YFSETQ. There are 14 residues in the CDR3. Trimming cost V 1 base and J 4 bases; bases outside gene matches: 2. The chain's CDR3 is CASSLLTGGYGYTF. Written as DNA, the CDR3 is TGCGCCAGCAGCTTGTTGACAGGGGGCTATGGCTACACCTTC.

The chain couples TRBV27 to TRBJ2-3, with 9 bases lining up with TRBD1. Trimming took 7 bases from V and 7 from J; bases not matched to a gene: 9. CDR1 is MNHEY and CDR2 is SMNVEV in the germline V gene (reference sequence). This CDR3 is built from 14 residues. CDR3 loop: CASNVLGTGNTQYF. The CDR3 bases are TGTGCCAGCAATGTACTGGGGACAGGGAATACGCAGTATTTT.

Turning to this clone: This CDR3 is also generated by other DNA sequences in the sample. The chain is built from TRBV19 and TRBJ2-7; TRBD1 matches 10 bases. The germline CDR1 and CDR2 sequences are LNHDA and SQIVND (reference sequence). This CDR3 contains 14 residues. V lost 1 base, J lost 3 bases, and 0 bases stayed unmatched. CDR3 bases: TGTGCCAGTAGTATAGGGACAGGGGGCTACGAGCAGTACTTC. Translated: CASSIGTGGYEQYF.

This chain links TRBV7-2 with TRBJ1-2; D is possibly TRBD1 (5 bases). Germline loops: CDR1 SGHTA, CDR2 FQGNSA. The CDR3 consists of 15 residues. The germline V and J ends were trimmed by 1 base and 4 bases, with 13 bases remaining between them. CDR3 sequence reads: CASSLESQGPYGYTF. The CDR3 DNA sequence: TGTGCCAGCAGCTTAGAAAGTCAGGGACCCTATGGCTACACCTTC.

This sequence joins TRBV4-1 and TRBJ2-7; no clear D gene. V was pared by 0 bases and J by 7 bases, with 7 bases between. CDR1 MGHRA and CDR2 YSYEKL come from the germline V gene. The CDR3 is 12 amino acids. CDR3 sequence reads: CASSQETGEQYF. The DNA for the CDR3 is TGCGCCAGCAGCCAAGAAACCGGGGAGCAGTACTTC.

This sequence joins TRBV7-8 and TRBJ2-3; 7 positions match TRBD2. Looked up from germline, CDR1 is SGHVS and CDR2 is FQNEAQ. Trimming removed 1 base from V and 0 bases from J; junction bases left unmatched: 4. The CDR3 loop spans 16 amino acids. The CDR3 loop is CASSLVGSGSTDTQYF. Here the CDR3 DNA reads TGTGCCAGCAGCTTAGTGGGTAGCGGGAGCACAGATACGCAGTATTTT.

V usage is TRBV9 and J usage is TRBJ1-2; 8 bases match TRBD1. CDR3 length: 16 amino acids. V dropped 3 bases and J dropped 6; count of bases not matched to a gene: 13. CDR1 is SGDLS, CDR2 YYNGEE, per germline. The DNA for the CDR3 is TGTGCCAGCAGCGCCCAAGGGGACAGGTCCCCCGATGGCTACACCTTC. Translating gives CASSAQGDRSPDGYTF.

This clone occurred once. The genes are TRBV7-9 and TRBJ2-7, with 7 bases identical to TRBD1. This CDR3 region has 14 residues. The germline gives CDR1 SEHNR, CDR2 FQNEAQ (reference sequence). The trim removed 5 bases at V and 1 base at J, leaving 5 bases unmatched. CDR3 nucleotides: TGTGCCAGCAGCCACAGGGGACAGTCCTACGAGCAGTACTTC. Its translation is CASSHRGQSYEQYF.

The chain has TRBV11-2 and TRBJ2-3; D uncertain. The CDR3 spans 14 residues. The germline V gene has CDR1 SGHAT and CDR2 FQNNGV. Between the trimmed V and J ends, which lost 5 bases and 3 bases, there was a span of 12 bases. CDR3 DNA sequence: TGTGCCAGCAGCCCCTATGGCCGGACAGATACGCAGTATTTT. Translated: CASSPYGRTDTQYF.

The CDR3 region has the DNA TGTGCCAGCAGTTGGACAGGGGGTAACTATGGCTACACCTTC. It encodes CASSWTGGNYGYTF. The chain combines TRBV28 with TRBJ1-2, with 10 bases matching TRBD1. The germline CDR1 and CDR2 sequences are MDHEN and SYDVKM. The trim removed 4 bases at V and 1 base at J, leaving 0 bases unmatched. The CDR3 has 14 residues.

The chain combines TRBV10-3 with TRBJ2-2; D not resolved. CDR3 size: 13 residues. V lost 7 bases, J lost 5 bases, and 11 bases lay in between. The germline CDR1 and CDR2 sequences are ENHRY and SYGVKD. CDR3 nucleotide sequence: TGTGCCATCACTGCGACTGATACCGGGGAGCTGTTTTTT. Protein product: CAITATDTGELFF.

V usage is TRBV6-6 and J usage is TRBJ1-5; D is unclear. There are 15 residues in the CDR3. The germline V gene has CDR1 MNHNY and CDR2 SVGAGI (reference sequence). V shed 0 bases and J shed 2 bases, with 8 bases lying between them. CDR3 residues: CASSYSRQGNQPQHF. The CDR3, as DNA: TGTGCCAGCAGTTACTCGAGGCAGGGCAATCAGCCCCAGCATTTT.

This clone has just one count. CDR3 protein: CASSVDGSYNEQFF. The CDR3 DNA is TGTGCCAGCAGCGTAGATGGCTCCTACAATGAGCAGTTCTTC. The rearrangement joins TRBV9 to TRBJ2-1, with D uncertain. Trimming cost V 0 bases and J 0 bases, with 4 bases left between them. The CDR3 has 14 amino acids. Germline CDR1 and CDR2: SGDLS and YYNGEE. Complete variable domain (other parts from reference TRBV9 and TRBJ2-1): DSGVTQTPKHLITATGQRVTLRCSPRSGDLSVYWYQQSLDQGLQFLIQYYNGEERAKGNILERFSAQQFPDLHSELNLSSLELGDSALYFCASSVDGSYNEQFFGPGTRLTVL.

Only one count was recorded for this clone. The rearrangement uses TRBV27 and TRBJ1-2, with TRBD1 as a possible D gene (6 bases). The CDR3 sequence is 13 residues long. The V and J ends lost 5 bases and 7 bases respectively, with 14 bases between them. From germline, CDR1 is MNHEY and CDR2 SMNVEV (reference sequence). The CDR3 DNA reads TGTGCCAGCAGTCGTCGTGGAGGGGGTGGCTACACCTTC. Protein: CASSRRGGGGYTF.